Presented here are 21 T cell receptor beta chains from one specimen sequenced in a study of persistence of HIV-infected CD4 T cells. The immunoSEQ assay was version 4, run in survey mode. Produced via immunoSEQ multiplex PCR; TCRdb's table is partial and in-frame only. The data contain fewer than 30,000 clones, roughly four fifths of them singletons. Antigen specificity for these receptors is unknown. Cells were stimulated with CMV-infected fibroblast lysates at approximately 10 ug/mL. Sorted nonresponding memory CD4+ T cells were CD40L-negative, CD69-negative, CD45RO-high. Source: CD4+ T cells sorted from PBMCs after roughly 18-hour stimulation, taken from a patient who received antiretroviral therapy. Receptors originate from an adult man with HIV who was CMV-seropositive.

J is TRBJ1-1 and V is TRBV7-2; D uncertain. Trimming left V 4 bases short and J 3 bases short, with 21 bases between. The CDR3 loop spans 17 amino acids. Germline lookup yields CDR1 SGHTA and CDR2 FQGNSA. CDR3 in amino acids: CASSSRPYTVGDTEAFF. The CDR3 DNA reads as TGTGCCAGCAGCTCTAGACCTTATACAGTCGGGGACACTGAAGCTTTCTTT.

The V gene is TRBV6-5, the J gene TRBJ1-6; TRBD1 agrees at 7 bases. J lost 10 bases, V lost 6 bases, and 9 bases had no gene match. There are 14 residues in the CDR3. CDR1 is MNHEY and CDR2 is SVGAGI in the germline V gene. CDR3 DNA sequence: TGTGCCAGCAGAGTACAGGGGACTGCATCACCCCTCCACTTT. As protein: CASRVQGTASPLHF.

This chain joins TRBV28 and TRBJ1-1; no clear D gene. The CDR3 totals 14 residues. The V gene lost 6 bases and the J gene lost 0 bases, with 11 bases spanning the gap. CDR1 is MDHEN, CDR2 SYDVKM, per germline. CDR3 in DNA: TGTGCCAGCAGACTCTGGACCGTGAACACTGAAGCTTTCTTT. Amino acids: CASRLWTVNTEAFF.

The sample holds a few counts of this clone. The rearrangement uses TRBV27 and TRBJ1-1; D is ambiguous. CDR3 length equals 13 residues. V was pared by 3 bases and J by 7 bases, with 12 bases between. The germline V gene has CDR1 MNHEY and CDR2 SMNVEV (reference sequence). CDR3 sequence reads: CASSFGIRGEAFF. The CDR3 nucleotides read TGTGCCAGCAGTTTTGGAATCCGGGGTGAAGCTTTCTTT.

The chain combines TRBV7-8 with TRBJ1-1, with 8 bases that match TRBD1. This CDR3 has 15 amino acids. Germline V lookup: CDR1 SGHVS, CDR2 FQNEAQ. J was trimmed by 4 bases and V by 4 bases; bases with no gene match: 8. The CDR3 protein is CASSWRTGSGTEAFF. In DNA form, the CDR3 reads TGTGCCAGCAGCTGGAGGACAGGGTCTGGCACTGAAGCTTTCTTT.

V and J are TRBV5-1 and TRBJ2-7; TRBD2 agrees at 7 bases. The V segment lost 0 bases and the J segment 6 bases; nucleotides outside the gene matches: 6. The CDR3 has 14 residues. Per germline, CDR1 SGHRS and CDR2 YFSETQ. The CDR3 DNA sequence: TGCGCCAGCAGCTTGGCCGGGACTATTTCCGAGCAGTACTTC. Its protein is CASSLAGTISEQYF.

This clone was counted a single time. The rearrangement uses TRBV5-4 and TRBJ2-3; 16 bases are a match to TRBD2. Losses at the gene ends were 3 bases for V and 8 bases for J; bases not matched to a gene: 6. CDR3 length equals 16 residues. CDR1 SGHNT and CDR2 YYREEE come from the germline V gene (reference sequence). The CDR3 here is CASSSGLAGGRGTQYF. CDR3 coding DNA: TGTGCCAGCAGCTCGGGACTAGCGGGGGGGCGTGGTACGCAGTATTTT.

This clone was observed a few times. The rearrangement joins TRBV20-1 to TRBJ2-7, with D maybe TRBD1 (6 bases). Trimming pared 3 bases from V and 4 bases from J, leaving 10 bases between. The CDR3 totals 12 residues. Germline CDR1 DFQATT, CDR2 SNEGSKA (reference sequence). The CDR3 region is CSASPRGYEQYF. CDR3 DNA sequence: TGCAGTGCTAGTCCCAGGGGTTACGAGCAGTACTTC.

The chain couples TRBV28 to TRBJ2-3; D ambiguous. The length of the CDR3 is 14 residues. Germline V gene lookup returns CDR1 MDHEN and CDR2 SYDVKM. V dropped 4 bases and J dropped 2 bases, with 10 bases sitting between them. CDR3 sequence: CASSSDGSTDTQYF. The CDR3 region has the DNA TGTGCCAGCAGTTCGGACGGATCCACAGATACGCAGTATTTT. The whole variable domain, filled in from reference TRBV28 and TRBJ2-3, reads DVKVTQSSRYLVKRTGEKVFLECVQDMDHENMFWYRQDPGLGLRLIYFSYDVKMKEKGDIPEGYSVSREKKERFSLILESASTNQTSMYLCASSSDGSTDTQYFGPGTRLTVL.

V is TRBV5-1 and J is TRBJ1-1, with D perhaps TRBD1 (6 bases). The germline V gene has CDR1 SGHRS and CDR2 YFSETQ. The V end was cut by 6 bases, the J end by 2 bases, with 14 bases between. The CDR3 sequence is 14 residues long. In nucleotides, the CDR3 is TGCGCCAGCATGAAGGGGGGGCGAAACACTGAAGCTTTCTTT. Translated: CASMKGGRNTEAFF.

The chain links TRBV29-1 to TRBJ1-1; D unresolved. V lost 4 bases, J lost 0 bases, and 6 bases lay in between. This CDR3 has 12 amino acids. The germline CDR1 and CDR2 sequences are SQVTM and ANQGSEA. The CDR3 here is CSVVSMNTEAFF. The CDR3 DNA sequence: TGCAGCGTTGTTAGTATGAACACTGAAGCTTTCTTT. Combining the CDR3 with reference TRBV29-1 and TRBJ1-1 gives the whole variable domain SAVISQKPSRDICQRGTSLTIQCQVDSQVTMMFWYRQQPGQSLTLIATANQGSEATYESGFVIDKFPISRPNLTFSTLTVSNMSPEDSSIYLCSVVSMNTEAFFGQGTRLTVV.

This chain joins TRBV5-5 and TRBJ1-1; 8 bases are a match to TRBD1. Germline trimming cut 3 bases from V and 0 bases from J; bases unmatched to any gene: 7. Germline V gene lookup returns CDR1 SGHKS and CDR2 YYEKEE (reference sequence). The CDR3 contains 16 residues. The CDR3 nucleotides read TGTGCCAGCAGCTCAGCGCTCAGGGGGCTGAACACTGAAGCTTTCTTT. Amino acids: CASSSALRGLNTEAFF.

The table lists this clone with a few counts. The rearrangement uses TRBV5-4 and TRBJ2-6, with D possibly being TRBD1 (5 bases). The ends were cut back, 4 bases at V and 2 bases at J, with 7 bases in the middle. CDR3 length: 14 residues. Germline V lookup: CDR1 SGHNT, CDR2 YYREEE (reference sequence). The CDR3 spells CASSGRAGANVLTF. CDR3 DNA sequence: TGTGCCAGCAGCGGCAGGGCTGGGGCCAACGTCCTGACTTTC.

Remarks on this clone: The sample has other DNA sequences that encode this CDR3 too. V usage is TRBV2 and J usage is TRBJ2-3; no definite D call. Germline CDR1 is SNHLY and CDR2 is FYNNEI. The CDR3 has 12 residues. The V gene lost 4 bases and the J gene lost 2 bases, with 4 bases spanning the gap. The CDR3 loop is CASSVATDTQYF. CDR3 sequence (DNA): TGTGCCAGCAGTGTGGCCACAGATACGCAGTATTTT.

This sequence joins TRBV4-2 and TRBJ2-7; D gene uncertain. Between the trimmed V and J ends, which lost 0 bases and 9 bases, there was a span of 9 bases. CDR1 is LGHNA, CDR2 YNFKEQ, per germline. The CDR3 runs 12 residues. The CDR3 protein is CASSQERSRQYF. In DNA form, the CDR3 reads TGTGCCAGCAGCCAAGAACGAAGCAGGCAGTACTTC.

This clone was seen more than once but under ten times. This chain connects TRBV24-1 to TRBJ1-1, with D unclear. V was pared by 4 bases and J by 7 bases, with 12 bases between. Germline V gene sequence: CDR1 KGHDR, CDR2 SFDVKD. CDR3 length: 13 amino acids. The CDR3 sequence is CATSESGIGEAFF. As DNA, the CDR3 is TGTGCCACCAGTGAATCTGGGATTGGTGAAGCTTTCTTT.

The chain employs TRBV28 and TRBJ2-1; 11 nucleotides match TRBD2. The trim removed 7 bases at V and 5 bases at J, leaving 7 bases unmatched. Germline values: CDR1 MDHEN, CDR2 SYDVKM. The CDR3 runs 15 residues. Written as DNA, the CDR3 is TGTGCCAGCACCGAAGCGACTAGCGGGGACAATGAGCAGTTCTTC. Translated, it gives CASTEATSGDNEQFF.

The chain joins TRBV6-1 to TRBJ2-3; the D is unclear. With 3 bases removed from V and 0 bases from J, the gap between germline ends came to 10 bases. CDR3 length: 15 amino acids. CDR1 MNHNS and CDR2 SASEGT come from the germline V gene. Here the CDR3 DNA reads TGTGCCAGCAGTGACGCCCCGGACAGCACAGATACGCAGTATTTT. Amino acids: CASSDAPDSTDTQYF.

The J gene is TRBJ2-7, the V gene TRBV20-1; D remains ambiguous. Germline V lookup: CDR1 DFQATT, CDR2 SNEGSKA (reference sequence). The ends were cut back, 7 bases at V and 3 bases at J, with 10 bases in the middle. CDR3 size: 11 residues. CDR3 amino acids: CSGLDRYEQYF. For the CDR3, the DNA is TGCAGTGGTTTGGACCGCTACGAGCAGTACTTC.

The CDR3 bases are TGTGCCAGTAGTTTCTGGACAGATAATTCACCCCTCCACTTT. Translation gives CASSFWTDNSPLHF. The chain has TRBV19 and TRBJ1-6; the D gene is possibly TRBD1 (6 bases). CDR1 and CDR2 from the germline V gene are LNHDA and SQIVND (reference sequence). The length of the CDR3 is 14 residues. Trimming pared 5 bases from V and 5 bases from J, leaving 10 bases between.

This clone was seen just once. The chain has TRBV7-8 and TRBJ2-7, with D perhaps TRBD1 (5 bases). CDR1 is SGHVS, CDR2 FQNEAQ, per germline. This CDR3 has 14 residues. V gave up 0 bases and J gave up 1 base, with 7 bases separating them. The CDR3 sequence is CASSLATASYEQYF. As DNA, the CDR3 is TGTGCCAGCAGCTTAGCGACAGCATCCTACGAGCAGTACTTC.